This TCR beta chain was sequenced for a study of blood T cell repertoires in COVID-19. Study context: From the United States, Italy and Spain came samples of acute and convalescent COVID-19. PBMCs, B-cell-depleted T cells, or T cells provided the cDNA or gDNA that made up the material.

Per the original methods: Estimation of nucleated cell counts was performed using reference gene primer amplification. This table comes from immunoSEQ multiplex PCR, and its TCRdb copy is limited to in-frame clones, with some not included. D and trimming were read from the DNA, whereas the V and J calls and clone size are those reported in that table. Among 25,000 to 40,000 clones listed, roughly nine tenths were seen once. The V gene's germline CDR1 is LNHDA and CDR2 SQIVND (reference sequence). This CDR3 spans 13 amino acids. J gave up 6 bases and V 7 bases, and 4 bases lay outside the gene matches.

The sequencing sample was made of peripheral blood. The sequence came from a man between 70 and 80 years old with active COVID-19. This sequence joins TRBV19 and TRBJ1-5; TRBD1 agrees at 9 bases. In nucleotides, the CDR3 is TGTGCCAGTATGGGACAGGGACGTCAGCCCCAGCATTTT. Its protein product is CASMGQGRQPQHF.